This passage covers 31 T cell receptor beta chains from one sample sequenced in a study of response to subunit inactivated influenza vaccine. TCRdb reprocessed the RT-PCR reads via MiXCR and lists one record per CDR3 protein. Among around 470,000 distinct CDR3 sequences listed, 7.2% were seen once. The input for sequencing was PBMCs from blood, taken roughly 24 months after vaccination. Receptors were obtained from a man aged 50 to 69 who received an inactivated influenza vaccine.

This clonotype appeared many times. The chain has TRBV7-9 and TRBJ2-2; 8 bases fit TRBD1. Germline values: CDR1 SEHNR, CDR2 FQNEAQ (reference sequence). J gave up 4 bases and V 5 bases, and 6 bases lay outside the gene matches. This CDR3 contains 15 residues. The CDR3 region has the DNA TGTGCCAGCAGCGCCCGGACAGGGTCCACCGGGGAGCTGTTTTTT. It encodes CASSARTGSTGELFF.

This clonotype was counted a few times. The CDR3 reads CASSQEVFRGPEAFF. In DNA form, the CDR3 reads TGCGCCAGCAGCCAAGAGGTGTTCAGGGGGCCTGAAGCTTTCTTT. The V and J genes are TRBV4-1 and TRBJ1-1; TRBD1 matches 8 bases. This CDR3 comprises 15 residues. V shed 0 bases and J 6 bases; nucleotides not matched to a gene: 6. Germline V lookup: CDR1 MGHRA, CDR2 YSYEKL.

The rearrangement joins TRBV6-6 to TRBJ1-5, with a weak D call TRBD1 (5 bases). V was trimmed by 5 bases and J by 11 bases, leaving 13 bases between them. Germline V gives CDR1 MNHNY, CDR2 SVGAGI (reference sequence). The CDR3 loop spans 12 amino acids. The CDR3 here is CASSGDPGAQHF. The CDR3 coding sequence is TGTGCCAGCAGTGGCGACCCGGGGGCCCAGCATTTT.

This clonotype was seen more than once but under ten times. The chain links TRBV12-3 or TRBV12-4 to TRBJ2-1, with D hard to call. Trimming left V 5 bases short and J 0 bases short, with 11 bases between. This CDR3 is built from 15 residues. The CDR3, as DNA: TGTGCCAGCAGTCGTCCCAGTAGCTCCTACAATGAGCAGTTCTTC. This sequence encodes CASSRPSSSYNEQFF.

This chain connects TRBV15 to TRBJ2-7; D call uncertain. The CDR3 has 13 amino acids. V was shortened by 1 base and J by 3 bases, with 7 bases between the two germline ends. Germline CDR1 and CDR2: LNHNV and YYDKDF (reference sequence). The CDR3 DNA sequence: TGTGCCACCAGCAGAGGCGGCAGCTACGAGCAGTACTTC. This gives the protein CATSRGGSYEQYF.

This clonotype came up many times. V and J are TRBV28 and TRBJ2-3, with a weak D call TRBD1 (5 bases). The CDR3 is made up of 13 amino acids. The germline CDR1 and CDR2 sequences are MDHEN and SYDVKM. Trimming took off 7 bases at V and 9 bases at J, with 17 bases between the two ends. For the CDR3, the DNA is TGTGCCAGCACTAACCCAGGGCCGCACACGCAGTATTTT. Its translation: CASTNPGPHTQYF.

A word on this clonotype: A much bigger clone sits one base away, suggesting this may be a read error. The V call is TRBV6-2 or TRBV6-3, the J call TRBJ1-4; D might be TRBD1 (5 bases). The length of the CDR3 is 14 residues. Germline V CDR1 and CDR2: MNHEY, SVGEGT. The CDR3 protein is CASSRDGDNKKLFF. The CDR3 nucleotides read TGTGCCAGCAGTCGGGACGGCGATAATAAAAAACTGTTTTTT.

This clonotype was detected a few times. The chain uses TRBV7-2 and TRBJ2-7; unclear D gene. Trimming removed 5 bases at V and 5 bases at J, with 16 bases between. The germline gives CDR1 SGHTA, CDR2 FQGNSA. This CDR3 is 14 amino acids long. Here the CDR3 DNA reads TGTGCCAGCAGCCCATGGACCGTGTCCGACGAGCAGTACTTC. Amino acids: CASSPWTVSDEQYF.

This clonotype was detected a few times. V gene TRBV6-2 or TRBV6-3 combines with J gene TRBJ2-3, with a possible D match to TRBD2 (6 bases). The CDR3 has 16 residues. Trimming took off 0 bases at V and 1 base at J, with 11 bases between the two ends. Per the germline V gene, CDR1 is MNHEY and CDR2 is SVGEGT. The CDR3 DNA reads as TGTGCCAGCAGTTACTCGATTGGCGGGGGCACAGATACGCAGTATTTT. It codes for CASSYSIGGGTDTQYF.

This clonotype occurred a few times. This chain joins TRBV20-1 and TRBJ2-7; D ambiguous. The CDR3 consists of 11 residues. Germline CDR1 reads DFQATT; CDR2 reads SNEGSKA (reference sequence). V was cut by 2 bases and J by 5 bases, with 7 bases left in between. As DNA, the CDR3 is TGCAGTGCTAGAAAGCGCGACGAGCAGTACTTC. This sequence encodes CSARKRDEQYF.

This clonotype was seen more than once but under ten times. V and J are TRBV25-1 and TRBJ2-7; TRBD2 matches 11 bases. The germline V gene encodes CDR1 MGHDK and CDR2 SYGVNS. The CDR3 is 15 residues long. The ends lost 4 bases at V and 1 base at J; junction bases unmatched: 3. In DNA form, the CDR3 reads TGTGCCAGCAGTGCCGTAGCGGGAGGGTCCTACGAGCAGTACTTC. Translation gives CASSAVAGGSYEQYF.

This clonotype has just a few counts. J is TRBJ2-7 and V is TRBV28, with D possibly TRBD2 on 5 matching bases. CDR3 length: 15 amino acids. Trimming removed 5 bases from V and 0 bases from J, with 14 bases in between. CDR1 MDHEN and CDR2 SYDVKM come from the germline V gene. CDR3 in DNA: TGTGCCAGCAGTCCCACCAGGCTAGCCTCCTACGAGCAGTACTTC. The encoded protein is CASSPTRLASYEQYF.

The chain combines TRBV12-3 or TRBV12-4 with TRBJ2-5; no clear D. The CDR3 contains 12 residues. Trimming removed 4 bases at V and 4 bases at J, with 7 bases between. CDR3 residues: CASSSMRETQYF. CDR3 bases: TGTGCCAGCAGTTCCATGAGAGAGACCCAGTACTTC.

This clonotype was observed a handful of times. This CDR3 is CAILYNEQFF. Here the CDR3 DNA reads TGTGCCATCCTCTACAATGAGCAGTTCTTC. The rearrangement uses TRBV27 and TRBJ2-1; D is undetermined. Germline V gene lookup returns CDR1 MNHEY and CDR2 SMNVEV (reference sequence). The CDR3 runs to 10 residues. Trimming shortened V by 10 bases and J by 3 bases, and 4 bases separated the two germline ends.

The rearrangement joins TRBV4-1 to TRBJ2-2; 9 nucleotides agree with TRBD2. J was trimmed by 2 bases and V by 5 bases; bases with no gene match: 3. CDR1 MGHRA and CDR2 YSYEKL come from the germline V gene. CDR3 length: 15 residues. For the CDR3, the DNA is TGCGCCAGCAGCATAGCGGGGGCCAACACCGGGGAGCTGTTTTTT. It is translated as CASSIAGANTGELFF.

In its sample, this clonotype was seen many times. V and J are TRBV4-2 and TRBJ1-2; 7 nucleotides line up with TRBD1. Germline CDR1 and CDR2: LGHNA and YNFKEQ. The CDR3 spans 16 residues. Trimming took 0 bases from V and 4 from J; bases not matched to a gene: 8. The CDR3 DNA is TGTGCCAGCAGCCAAGAAGTTGGTTGGGACAGCTATGGCTACACCTTC. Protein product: CASSQEVGWDSYGYTF.

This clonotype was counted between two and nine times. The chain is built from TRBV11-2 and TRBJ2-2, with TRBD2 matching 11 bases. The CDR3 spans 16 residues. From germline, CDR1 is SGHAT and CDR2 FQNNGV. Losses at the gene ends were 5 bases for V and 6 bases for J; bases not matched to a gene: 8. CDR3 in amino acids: CASSALSGGASGELFF. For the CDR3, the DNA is TGTGCCAGCAGCGCCCTTAGCGGGGGGGCCTCCGGGGAGCTGTTTTTT.

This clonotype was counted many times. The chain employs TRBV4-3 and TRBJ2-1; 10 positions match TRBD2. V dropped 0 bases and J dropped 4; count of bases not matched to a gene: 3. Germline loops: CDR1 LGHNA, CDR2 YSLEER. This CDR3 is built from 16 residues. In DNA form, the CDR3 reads TGCGCCAGCAGCCAAGAAAGCGGGAGGGTGTACAATGAGCAGTTCTTC. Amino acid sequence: CASSQESGRVYNEQFF.

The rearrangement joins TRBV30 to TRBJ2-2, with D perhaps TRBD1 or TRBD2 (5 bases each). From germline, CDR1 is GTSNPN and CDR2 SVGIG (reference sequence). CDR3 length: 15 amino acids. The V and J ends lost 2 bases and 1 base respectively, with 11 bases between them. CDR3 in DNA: TGTGCCTGGAGTTCCGGGACGGAGAACACCGGGGAGCTGTTTTTT. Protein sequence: CAWSSGTENTGELFF.

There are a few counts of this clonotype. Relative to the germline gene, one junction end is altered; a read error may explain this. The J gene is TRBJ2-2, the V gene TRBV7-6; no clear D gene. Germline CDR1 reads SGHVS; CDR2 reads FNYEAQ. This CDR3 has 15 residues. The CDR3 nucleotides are TGTGCCAGCAGCGTAGCAAACCTATACACCGGGGAGCTGTTTTTT. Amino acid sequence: CASSVANLYTGELFF.

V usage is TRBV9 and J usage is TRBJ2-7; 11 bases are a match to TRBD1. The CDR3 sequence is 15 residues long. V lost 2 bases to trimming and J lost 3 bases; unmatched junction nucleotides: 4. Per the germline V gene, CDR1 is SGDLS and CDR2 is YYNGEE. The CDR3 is CASSVGDRGFYEQYF. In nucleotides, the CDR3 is TGTGCCAGCAGCGTCGGGGACAGGGGGTTCTACGAGCAGTACTTC.

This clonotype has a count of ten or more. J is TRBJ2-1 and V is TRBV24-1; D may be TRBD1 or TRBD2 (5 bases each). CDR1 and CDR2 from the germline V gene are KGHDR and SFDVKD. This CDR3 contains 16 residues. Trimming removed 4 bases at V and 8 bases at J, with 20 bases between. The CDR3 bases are TGTGCCACCAGTGAGTCCGGGACCCCCCCCTTCGATGAGCAGTTCTTC. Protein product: CATSESGTPPFDEQFF.

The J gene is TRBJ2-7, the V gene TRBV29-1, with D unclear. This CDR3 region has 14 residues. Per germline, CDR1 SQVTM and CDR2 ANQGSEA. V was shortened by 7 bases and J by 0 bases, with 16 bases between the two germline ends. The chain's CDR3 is CSARPWASSYEQYF. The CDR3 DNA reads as TGCAGCGCCCGCCCCTGGGCGAGCTCCTACGAGCAGTACTTC.

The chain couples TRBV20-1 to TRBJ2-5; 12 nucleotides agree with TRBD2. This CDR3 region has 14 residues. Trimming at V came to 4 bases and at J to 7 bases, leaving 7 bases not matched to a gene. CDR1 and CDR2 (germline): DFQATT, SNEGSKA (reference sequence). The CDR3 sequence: CSAKLAGGPGTQYF. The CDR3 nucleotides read TGCAGTGCTAAACTAGCGGGGGGACCGGGGACCCAGTACTTC.

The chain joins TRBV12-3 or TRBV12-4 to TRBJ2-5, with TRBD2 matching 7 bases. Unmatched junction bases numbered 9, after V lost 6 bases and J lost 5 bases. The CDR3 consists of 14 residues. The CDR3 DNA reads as TGTGCCAGCAGGCCGACGGGGGGTGCCGAGACCCAGTACTTC. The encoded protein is CASRPTGGAETQYF.

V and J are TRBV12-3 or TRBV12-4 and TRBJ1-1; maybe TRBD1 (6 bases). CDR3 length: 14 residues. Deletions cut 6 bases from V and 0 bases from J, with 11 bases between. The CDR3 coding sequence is TGTGCCAGCAGCAGGACAGTCATGAACACTGAAGCTTTCTTT. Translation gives CASSRTVMNTEAFF.

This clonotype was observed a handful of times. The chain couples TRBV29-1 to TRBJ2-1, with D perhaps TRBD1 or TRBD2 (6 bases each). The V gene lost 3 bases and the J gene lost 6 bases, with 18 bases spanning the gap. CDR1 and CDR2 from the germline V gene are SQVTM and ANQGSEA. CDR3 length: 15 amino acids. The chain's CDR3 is CSVEGGDSVANEQFF. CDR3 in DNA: TGCAGCGTTGAGGGGGGCGACTCGGTGGCCAATGAGCAGTTCTTC.

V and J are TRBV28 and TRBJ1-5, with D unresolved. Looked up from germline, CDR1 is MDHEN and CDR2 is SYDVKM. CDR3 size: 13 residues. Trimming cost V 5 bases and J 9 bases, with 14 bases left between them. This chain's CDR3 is CASSQLPQSPQHF. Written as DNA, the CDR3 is TGTGCCAGCAGTCAACTTCCTCAGTCGCCCCAGCATTTT.

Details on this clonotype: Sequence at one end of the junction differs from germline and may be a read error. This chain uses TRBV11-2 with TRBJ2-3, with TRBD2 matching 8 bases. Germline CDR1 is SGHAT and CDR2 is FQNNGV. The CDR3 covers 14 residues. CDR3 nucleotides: TGTGCCAGCACCCGGGGGGGGCCTAGCGGTTGGAGTGATTTT. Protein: CASTRGGPSGWSDF.

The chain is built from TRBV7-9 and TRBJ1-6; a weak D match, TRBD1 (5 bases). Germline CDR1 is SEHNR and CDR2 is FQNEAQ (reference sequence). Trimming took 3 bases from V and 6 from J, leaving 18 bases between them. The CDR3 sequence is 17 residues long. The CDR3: CASSFWALRGFNSPLHF. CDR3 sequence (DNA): TGTGCCAGCAGCTTTTGGGCCCTAAGGGGTTTTAATTCACCCCTCCACTTT.

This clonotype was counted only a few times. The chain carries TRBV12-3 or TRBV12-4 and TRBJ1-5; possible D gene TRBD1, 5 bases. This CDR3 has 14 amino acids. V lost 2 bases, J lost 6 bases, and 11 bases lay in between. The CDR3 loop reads CASSLSGLRQPQHF. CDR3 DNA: TGTGCCAGCAGTTTATCAGGGCTCCGTCAGCCCCAGCATTTT.